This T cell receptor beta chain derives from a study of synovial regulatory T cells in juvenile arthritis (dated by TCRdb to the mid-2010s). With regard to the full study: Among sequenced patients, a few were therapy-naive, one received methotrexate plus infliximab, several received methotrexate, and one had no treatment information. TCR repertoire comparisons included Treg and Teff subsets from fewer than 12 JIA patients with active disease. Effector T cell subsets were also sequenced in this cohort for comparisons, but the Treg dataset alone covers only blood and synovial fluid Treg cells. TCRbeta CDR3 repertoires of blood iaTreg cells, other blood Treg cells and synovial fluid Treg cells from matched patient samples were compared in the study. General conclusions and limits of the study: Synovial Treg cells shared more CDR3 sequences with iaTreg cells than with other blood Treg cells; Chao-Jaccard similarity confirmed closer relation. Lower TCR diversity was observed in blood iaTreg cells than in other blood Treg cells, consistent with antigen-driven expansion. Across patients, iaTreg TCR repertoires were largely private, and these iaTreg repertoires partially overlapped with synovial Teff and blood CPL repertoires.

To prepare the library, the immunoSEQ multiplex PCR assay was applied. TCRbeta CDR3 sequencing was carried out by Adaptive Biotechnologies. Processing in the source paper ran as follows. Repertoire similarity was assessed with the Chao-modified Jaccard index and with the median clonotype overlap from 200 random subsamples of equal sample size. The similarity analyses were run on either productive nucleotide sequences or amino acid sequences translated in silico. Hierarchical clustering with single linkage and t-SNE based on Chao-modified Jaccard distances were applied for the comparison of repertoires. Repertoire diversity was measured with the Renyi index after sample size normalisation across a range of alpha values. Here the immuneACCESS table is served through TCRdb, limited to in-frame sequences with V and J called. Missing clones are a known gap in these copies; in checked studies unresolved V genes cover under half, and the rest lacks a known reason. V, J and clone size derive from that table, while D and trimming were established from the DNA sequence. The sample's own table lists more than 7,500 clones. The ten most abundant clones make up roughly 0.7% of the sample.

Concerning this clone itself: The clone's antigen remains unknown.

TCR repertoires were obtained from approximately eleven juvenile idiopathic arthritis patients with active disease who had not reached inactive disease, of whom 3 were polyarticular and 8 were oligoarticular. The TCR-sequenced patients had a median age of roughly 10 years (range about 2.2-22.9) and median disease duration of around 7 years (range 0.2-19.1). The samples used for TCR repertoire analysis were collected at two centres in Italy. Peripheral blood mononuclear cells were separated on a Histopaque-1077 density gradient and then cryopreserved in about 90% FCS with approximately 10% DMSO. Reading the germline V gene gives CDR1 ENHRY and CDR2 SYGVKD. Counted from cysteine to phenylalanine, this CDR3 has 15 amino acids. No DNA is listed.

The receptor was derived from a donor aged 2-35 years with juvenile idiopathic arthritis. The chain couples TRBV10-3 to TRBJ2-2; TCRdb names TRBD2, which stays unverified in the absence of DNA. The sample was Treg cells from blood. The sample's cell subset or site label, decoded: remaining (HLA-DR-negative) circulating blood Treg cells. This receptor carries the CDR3 CAISETGRDTGELFF.